This TCR beta chain is drawn from a study of identifying expanded T cells in peripheral blood. Regarding this clone: The antigen remains undetermined.

The method was immunoSEQ multiplex PCR; TCRdb's version includes in-frame clones alone and lacks a portion of them. This sample has about 120,000 clones, with about 80% found just once. Germline V gene lookup returns CDR1 SEHNR and CDR2 FQNEAQ (reference sequence). There are 13 residues in the CDR3. The ends were cut back, 3 bases at V and 5 bases at J, with 11 bases in the middle. Findings and caveats of the study: Differentially abundant clones: about 1.2 between replicates, 16.4 at around 15 days, roughly 18 at four. Across healthy donors, higher total template counts meant significantly greater roughly 2-week count variance.

The sequence was obtained from a person between 18 and 75 years old in good health. The chain uses TRBV7-9 and TRBJ2-7; D remains ambiguous. The sample was blood. The CDR3, as DNA: TGTGCCAGCAGCTTTGTGGGTTTGGACGAGCAGTACTTC. Residues: CASSFVGLDEQYF.